The 8 T cell receptor beta chains in this list originate from one sample, sequenced in a study of cytomegalovirus exposure and HLA in healthy donors. Vbeta (60) and Jbeta (13) primers were used in the PCR. The assay was immunoSEQ multiplex PCR, and TCRdb's table has in-frame clones only and misses some. The sample includes under 150,000 clones, 65% to 90% of them seen just once. The sample was PBMCs. All receptors derive from a man aged 18 to 30 in good health and CMV-seronegative.

The chain carries TRBV4-3 and TRBJ2-1; possibly TRBD1 for D (5 bases). Trimming stripped 2 bases from V and 8 bases from J, with 10 bases between. This CDR3 spans 13 amino acids. Germline CDR1 and CDR2: LGHNA and YSLEER. The CDR3 nucleotides are TGCGCCAGCAGCCAACAGGGTCTAGATGAGCAGTTCTTC. Translating it yields CASSQQGLDEQFF.

The V call is TRBV4-1, the J call TRBJ2-6; D gene uncertain. The germline gives CDR1 MGHRA, CDR2 YSYEKL. This CDR3 region has 15 residues. Trimming took off 3 bases at V and 0 bases at J, with 6 bases between the two ends. The CDR3 sequence: CASSHTASGANVLTF. The DNA of the CDR3 is TGCGCCAGCAGCCATACAGCCTCTGGGGCCAACGTCCTGACTTTC.

The chain combines TRBV10-3 with TRBJ2-7, with 7 nucleotides matching TRBD1. CDR3 length: 13 residues. CDR1 is ENHRY and CDR2 is SYGVKD in the germline V gene. The V gene end was trimmed by 6 bases and the J gene end by 3 bases; junction bases not matched to a gene: 5. The CDR3 sequence is CAIRGTVNYEQYF. DNA of the CDR3: TGTGCCATCAGGGGGACAGTTAACTACGAGCAGTACTTC.

This chain joins TRBV4-3 and TRBJ1-2; D possibly corresponds to TRBD1 (5 bases). The CDR3 spans 16 residues. V lost 0 bases to trimming and J lost 3 bases, with 14 bases between them. Germline V gene data show CDR1 as LGHNA and CDR2 as YSLEER. The CDR3 region has the DNA TGCGCCAGCAGCCAAGATCTCGACAGACCGTACTATGGCTACACCTTC. It yields the protein CASSQDLDRPYYGYTF.

The chain links TRBV30 to TRBJ1-1, with TRBD1 matching over 7 bases. Trimming removed 3 bases from V and 2 bases from J; junction bases left unmatched: 6. Germline lookup yields CDR1 GTSNPN and CDR2 SVGIG (reference sequence). The CDR3 runs to 14 residues. This CDR3 is CAWSADRANTEAFF. The CDR3 DNA is TGTGCCTGGAGCGCAGACAGGGCTAACACTGAAGCTTTCTTT.

In this sample, this clone turned up once. This chain connects TRBV7-2 to TRBJ2-7; 7 nucleotides align to TRBD1. V trimming: 0 bases; J trimming: 3 bases; junction bases outside the gene matches: 17. CDR3 length: 19 residues. From germline, CDR1 is SGHTA and CDR2 FQGNSA. CDR3 residues: CASSLAIRDRYKRVYEQYF. CDR3 bases: TGTGCCAGCAGCTTAGCAATCAGGGACAGATATAAGAGGGTCTACGAGCAGTACTTC. The variable domain in full, completed from reference TRBV7-2 and TRBJ2-7, reads GAGVSQSPSNKVTEKGKDVELRCDPISGHTALYWYRQSLGQGLEFLIYFQGNSAPDKSGLPSDRFSAERTGGSVSTLTIQRTQQEDSAVYLCASSLAIRDRYKRVYEQYFGPGTRLTVT.

This chain joins TRBV19 and TRBJ1-2; 11 bases map to TRBD1. V gave up 8 bases and J gave up 8 bases; unmatched junction bases: 7. CDR1 is LNHDA and CDR2 is SQIVND in the germline V gene (reference sequence). This CDR3 is 13 amino acids long. The CDR3 bases are TGTGCCAGTGGCGTTCGGGACAGGGGGGGCTACACCTTC. Translation: CASGVRDRGGYTF.

J is TRBJ2-2 and V is TRBV28, with TRBD2 identical over 8 bases. From germline, CDR1 is MDHEN and CDR2 SYDVKM. V lost 1 base, J lost 8 bases, and 9 bases stayed unmatched. The CDR3 length is 16 residues. CDR3 coding DNA: TGTGCCAGCAGTTTATACAGCGGGGGCCCTATAGGGGAGCTGTTTTTT. It codes for CASSLYSGGPIGELFF.